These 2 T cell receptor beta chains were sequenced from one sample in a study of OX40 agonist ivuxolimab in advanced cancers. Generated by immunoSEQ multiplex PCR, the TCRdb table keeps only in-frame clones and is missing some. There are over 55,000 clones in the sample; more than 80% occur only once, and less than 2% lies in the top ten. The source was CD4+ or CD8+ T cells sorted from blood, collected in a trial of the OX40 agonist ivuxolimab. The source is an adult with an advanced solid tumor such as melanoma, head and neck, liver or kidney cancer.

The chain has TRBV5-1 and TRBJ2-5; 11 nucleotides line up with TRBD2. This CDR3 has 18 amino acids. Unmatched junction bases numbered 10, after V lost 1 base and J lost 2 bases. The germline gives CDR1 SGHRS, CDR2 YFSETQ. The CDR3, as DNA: TGCGCCAGCAGCTTGTCTGGTCTAGCGGGAGGCGGTCAAGAGACCCAGTACTTC. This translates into CASSLSGLAGGGQETQYF.

This chain's CDR3 is CASSSGLAGKVSEQYF. The CDR3 DNA sequence: TGTGCCAGCAGCTCAGGACTAGCGGGGAAGGTTTCCGAGCAGTACTTC. V and J are TRBV11-3 and TRBJ2-7; the match to TRBD2 covers 12 bases. The germline gives CDR1 SGHNT, CDR2 YENEEA. The CDR3 runs 16 residues. With 4 bases clipped from V and 6 bases from J, the junction kept 10 bases outside the gene matches.